This T cell receptor (beta chain) emerged from a study of shared T cell receptors in the human thymus. J gave up 4 bases and V 3 bases, and 14 bases lay outside the gene matches. The CDR3 runs to 19 residues. CDR1 is GTSNPN and CDR2 is SVGIG in the germline V gene (reference sequence). Clones were sequenced by immunoSEQ multiplex PCR, and TCRdb holds only the in-frame ones, with some missing. The table records roughly 560,000 clones, 75% to 85% of them present only once. These records were also assigned to another study, of human thymus T cells. That paper adds: Infants served as donors; they were healthy and Finnish and were having corrective surgery for congenital heart defects. Thymus specimens were resections from corrective heart surgery. There appeared to be biased usage of V and J genes in thymic and blood repertoires. Reports from related research described highly overlapping thymic repertoires among unrelated individuals.

The gene calls are TRBV30 and TRBJ2-3, with 15 bases identical to TRBD2. The source is a boy in the first two years of life with a congenital heart defect. The sequencing input was thymocytes. As DNA, the CDR3 is TGTGCCTGGAGGGGTCTAAGGACTAGCGGGAGGGCCGGTGCAGATACGCAGTATTTT. It yields the protein CAWRGLRTSGRAGADTQYF.